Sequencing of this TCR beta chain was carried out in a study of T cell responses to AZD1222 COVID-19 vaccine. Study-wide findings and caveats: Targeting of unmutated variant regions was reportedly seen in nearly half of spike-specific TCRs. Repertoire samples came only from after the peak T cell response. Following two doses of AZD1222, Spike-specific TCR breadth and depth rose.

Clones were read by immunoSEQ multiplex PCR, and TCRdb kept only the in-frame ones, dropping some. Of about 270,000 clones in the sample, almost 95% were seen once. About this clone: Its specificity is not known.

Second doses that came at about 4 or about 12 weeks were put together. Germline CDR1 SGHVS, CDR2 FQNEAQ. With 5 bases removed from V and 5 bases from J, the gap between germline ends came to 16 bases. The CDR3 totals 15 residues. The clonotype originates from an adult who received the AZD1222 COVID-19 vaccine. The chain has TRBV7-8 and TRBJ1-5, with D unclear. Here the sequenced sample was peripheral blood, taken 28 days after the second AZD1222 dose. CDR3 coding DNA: TGTGCCAGCAGCCCTCGGGAAAGGGTGTATCAGCCCCAGCATTTT. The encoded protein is CASSPRERVYQPQHF.